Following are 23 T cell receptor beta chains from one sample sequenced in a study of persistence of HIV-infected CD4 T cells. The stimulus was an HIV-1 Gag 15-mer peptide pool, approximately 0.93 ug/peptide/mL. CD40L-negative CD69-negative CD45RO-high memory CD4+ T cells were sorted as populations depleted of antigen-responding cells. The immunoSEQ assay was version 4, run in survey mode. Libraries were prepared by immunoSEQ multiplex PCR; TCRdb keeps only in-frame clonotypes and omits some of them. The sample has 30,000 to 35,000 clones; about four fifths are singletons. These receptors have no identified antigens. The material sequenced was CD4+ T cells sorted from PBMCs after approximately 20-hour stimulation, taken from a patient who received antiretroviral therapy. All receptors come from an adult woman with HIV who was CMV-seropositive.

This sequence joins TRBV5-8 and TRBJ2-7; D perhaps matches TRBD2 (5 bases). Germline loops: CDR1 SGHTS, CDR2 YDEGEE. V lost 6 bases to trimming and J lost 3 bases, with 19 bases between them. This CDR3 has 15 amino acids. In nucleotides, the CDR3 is TGTGCCAGCACTCATTCCGGGAACGGGCGCTACGAGCAGTACTTC. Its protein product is CASTHSGNGRYEQYF.

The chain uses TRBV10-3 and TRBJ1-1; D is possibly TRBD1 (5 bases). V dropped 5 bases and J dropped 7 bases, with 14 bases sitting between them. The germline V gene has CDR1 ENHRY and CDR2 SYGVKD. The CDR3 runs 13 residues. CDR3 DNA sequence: TGTGCCATCAGTAAAACCCAGGGTGTTGAAGCTTTCTTT. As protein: CAISKTQGVEAFF.

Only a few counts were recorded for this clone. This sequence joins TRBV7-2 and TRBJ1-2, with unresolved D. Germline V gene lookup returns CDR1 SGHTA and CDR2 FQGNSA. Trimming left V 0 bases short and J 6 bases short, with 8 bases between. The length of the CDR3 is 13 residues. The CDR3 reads CASSLANLDGYTF. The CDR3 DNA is TGTGCCAGCAGCTTAGCCAATTTGGATGGCTACACCTTC. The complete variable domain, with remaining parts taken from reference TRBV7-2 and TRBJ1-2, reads GAGVSQSPSNKVTEKGKDVELRCDPISGHTALYWYRQSLGQGLEFLIYFQGNSAPDKSGLPSDRFSAERTGGSVSTLTIQRTQQEDSAVYLCASSLANLDGYTFGSGTRLTVV.

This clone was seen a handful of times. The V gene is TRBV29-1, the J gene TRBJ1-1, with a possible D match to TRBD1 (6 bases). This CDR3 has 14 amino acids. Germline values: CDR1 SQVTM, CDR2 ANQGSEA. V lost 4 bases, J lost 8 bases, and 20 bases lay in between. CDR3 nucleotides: TGCAGCGTTGTACAGGGAGGGCCTCTAACAGAAGCTTTCTTT. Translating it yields CSVVQGGPLTEAFF.

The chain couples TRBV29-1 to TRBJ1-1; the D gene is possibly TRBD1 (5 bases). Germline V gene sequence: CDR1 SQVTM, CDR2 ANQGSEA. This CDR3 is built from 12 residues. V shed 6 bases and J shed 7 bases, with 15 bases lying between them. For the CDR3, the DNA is TGCAGCGTATCTAGAGGGACTATTGAAGCTTTCTTT. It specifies CSVSRGTIEAFF. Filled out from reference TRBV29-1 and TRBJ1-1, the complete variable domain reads SAVISQKPSRDICQRGTSLTIQCQVDSQVTMMFWYRQQPGQSLTLIATANQGSEATYESGFVIDKFPISRPNLTFSTLTVSNMSPEDSSIYLCSVSRGTIEAFFGQGTRLTVV.

The CDR3 nucleotides read TGTGCCAGCAGTTTACAGAATAACTATGGCTACACCTTC. Translating it yields CASSLQNNYGYTF. The J gene is TRBJ1-2, the V gene TRBV7-2, with D hard to call. V lost 6 bases to trimming and J lost 1 base, with 9 bases between them. This CDR3 contains 13 residues. Germline values: CDR1 SGHTA, CDR2 FQGNSA.

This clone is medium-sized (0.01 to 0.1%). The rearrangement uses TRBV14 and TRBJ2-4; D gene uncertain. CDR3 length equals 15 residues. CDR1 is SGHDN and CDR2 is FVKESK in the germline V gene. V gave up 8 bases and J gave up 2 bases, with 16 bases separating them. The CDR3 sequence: CASSKSTVTKNIQYF. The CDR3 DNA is TGTGCCAGCTCGAAAAGTACGGTAACCAAAAACATTCAGTACTTC.

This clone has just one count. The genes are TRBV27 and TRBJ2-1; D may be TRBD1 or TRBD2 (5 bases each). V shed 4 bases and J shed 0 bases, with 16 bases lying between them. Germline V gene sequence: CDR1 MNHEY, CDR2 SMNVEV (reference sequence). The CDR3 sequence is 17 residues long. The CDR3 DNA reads TGTGCCAGCAGTTCTAGAGGGGTGTCCCCCTCCTACAATGAGCAGTTCTTC. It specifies CASSSRGVSPSYNEQFF.

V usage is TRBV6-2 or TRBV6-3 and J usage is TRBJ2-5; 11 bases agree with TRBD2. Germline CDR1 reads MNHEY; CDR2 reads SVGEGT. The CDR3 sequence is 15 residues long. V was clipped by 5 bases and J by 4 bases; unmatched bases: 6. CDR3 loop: CASSISGGAIETQYF. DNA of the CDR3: TGTGCCAGCAGTATTAGCGGGGGGGCCATAGAGACCCAGTACTTC.

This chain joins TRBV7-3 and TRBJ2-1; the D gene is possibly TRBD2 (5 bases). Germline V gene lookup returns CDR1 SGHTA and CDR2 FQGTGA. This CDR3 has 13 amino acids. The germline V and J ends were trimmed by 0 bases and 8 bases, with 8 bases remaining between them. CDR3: CASSLTKLDEQFF. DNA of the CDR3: TGTGCCAGCAGCTTAACGAAACTAGATGAGCAGTTCTTC.

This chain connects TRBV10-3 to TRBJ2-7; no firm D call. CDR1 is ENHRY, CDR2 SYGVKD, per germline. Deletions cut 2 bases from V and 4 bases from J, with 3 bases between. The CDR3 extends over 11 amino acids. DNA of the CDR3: TGTGCCATCAGTGAGGGGTACGAGCAGTACTTC. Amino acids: CAISEGYEQYF.

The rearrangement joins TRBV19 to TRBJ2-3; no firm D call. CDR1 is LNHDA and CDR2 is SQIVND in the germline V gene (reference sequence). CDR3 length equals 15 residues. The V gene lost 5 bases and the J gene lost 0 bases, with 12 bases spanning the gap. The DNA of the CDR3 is TGTGCCAGTAGTGGATGGCGGCCTAGCACAGATACGCAGTATTTT. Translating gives CASSGWRPSTDTQYF.

CDR3 protein: CASSQGESIYYEQYF. CDR3 nucleotide sequence: TGTGCCAGCAGCCAAGGAGAGTCGATTTACTACGAGCAGTACTTC. The chain recombines TRBV14 with TRBJ2-7; D is unresolved. Germline V lookup: CDR1 SGHDN, CDR2 FVKESK. V was cut by 1 base and J by 3 bases, with 13 bases left in between. The CDR3 is 15 amino acids.

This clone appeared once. Written as DNA, the CDR3 is TGTGCCAGCAGCCAAGGAGATGGGCCGGGAGCTCAGCATTTT. Its protein is CASSQGDGPGAQHF. This sequence joins TRBV3-1 (or the pseudogene TRBV3-2) and TRBJ1-5; D is unresolved. The ends were cut back, 1 base at V and 13 bases at J, with 17 bases in the middle. Germline V gene sequence: CDR1 LGHDT, CDR2 YNNKEL (reference sequence). The CDR3 runs to 14 residues.

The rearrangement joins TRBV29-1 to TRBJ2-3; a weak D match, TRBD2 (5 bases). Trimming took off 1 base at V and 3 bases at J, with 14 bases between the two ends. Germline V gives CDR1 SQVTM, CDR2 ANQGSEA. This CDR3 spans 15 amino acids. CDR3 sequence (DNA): TGCAGCGTTGAAGGGGAGAAAAGAAGGACAGATACGCAGTATTTT. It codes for CSVEGEKRRTDTQYF.

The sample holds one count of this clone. CDR3 coding DNA: TGTGCCAGCAGCTTACGGACTAGCAAGAGGACGCAGTATTTT. Translating it yields CASSLRTSKRTQYF. The chain carries TRBV7-8 and TRBJ2-3; 8 nucleotides agree with TRBD2. The length of the CDR3 is 14 residues. Germline lookup yields CDR1 SGHVS and CDR2 FQNEAQ. The J segment lost 9 bases and the V segment lost 2 bases, leaving 7 bases of the junction unmatched.

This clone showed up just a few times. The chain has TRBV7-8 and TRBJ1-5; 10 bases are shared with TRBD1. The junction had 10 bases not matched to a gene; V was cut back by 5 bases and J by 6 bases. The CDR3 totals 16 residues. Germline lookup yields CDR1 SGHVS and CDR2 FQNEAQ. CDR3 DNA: TGTGCCAGCAGCCCCAGACAGGGGGCCTACCTTCAGCCCCAGCATTTT. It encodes CASSPRQGAYLQPQHF.

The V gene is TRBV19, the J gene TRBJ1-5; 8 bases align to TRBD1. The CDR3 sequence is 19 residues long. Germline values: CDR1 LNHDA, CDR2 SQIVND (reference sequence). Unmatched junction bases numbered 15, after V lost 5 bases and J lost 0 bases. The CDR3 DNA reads TGTGCCAGTAGTCCCAGACAGGGGTCGGGCAAGGATAGCAATCAGCCCCAGCATTTT. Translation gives CASSPRQGSGKDSNQPQHF.

CDR3 DNA: TGTGCCACCAGTGATATCGTCAGTTATCAGCCCCAGCATTTT. Its translation: CATSDIVSYQPQHF. The chain is built from TRBV24-1 and TRBJ1-5; D gene ambiguous. The CDR3 consists of 14 residues. CDR1 and CDR2 from the germline V gene are KGHDR and SFDVKD. Between the trimmed V and J ends, which lost 3 bases and 5 bases, there was a span of 10 bases.

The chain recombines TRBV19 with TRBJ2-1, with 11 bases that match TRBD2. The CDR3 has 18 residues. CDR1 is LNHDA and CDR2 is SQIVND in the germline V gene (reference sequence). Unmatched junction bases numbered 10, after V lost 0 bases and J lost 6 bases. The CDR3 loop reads CASSIDPLLAGGSNEQFF. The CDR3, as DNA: TGTGCCAGTAGTATAGACCCCCTCCTAGCGGGAGGAAGCAATGAGCAGTTCTTC.

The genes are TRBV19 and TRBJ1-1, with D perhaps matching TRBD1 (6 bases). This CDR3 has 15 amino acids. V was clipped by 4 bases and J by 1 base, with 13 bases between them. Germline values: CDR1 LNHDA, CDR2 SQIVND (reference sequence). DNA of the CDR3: TGTGCCAGTAGTAAGGGGGGGCGGGCGAACACTGAAGCTTTCTTT. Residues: CASSKGGRANTEAFF.

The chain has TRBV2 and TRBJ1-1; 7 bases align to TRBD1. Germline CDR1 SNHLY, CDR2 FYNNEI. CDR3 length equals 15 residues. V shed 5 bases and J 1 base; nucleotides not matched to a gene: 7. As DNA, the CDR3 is TGTGCCAGCAGTAGGGACAGCCTGGCGAACACTGAAGCTTTCTTT. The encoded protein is CASSRDSLANTEAFF.

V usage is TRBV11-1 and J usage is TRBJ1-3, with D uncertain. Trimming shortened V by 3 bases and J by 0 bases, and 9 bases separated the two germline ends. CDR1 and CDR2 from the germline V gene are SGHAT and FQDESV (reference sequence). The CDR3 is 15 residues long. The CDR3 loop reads CASSLGRSSGNTIYF. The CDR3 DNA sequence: TGTGCCAGCAGCTTGGGCAGGAGCTCTGGAAACACCATATATTTT.